The 5 T cell receptor beta chains below were found in one sample sequenced in a study of blood T cell repertoires in COVID-19. Libraries were prepared by immunoSEQ multiplex PCR; TCRdb keeps only in-frame clonotypes and omits some of them. The sample carries around 150,000 clones, roughly four fifths recorded once. Sequenced sample: peripheral blood. These receptors came from a woman over 75 with acute or convalescent COVID-19.

This chain joins TRBV7-2 and TRBJ2-1; TRBD1 aligns across 9 bases. The junction had 8 bases not matched to a gene; V was cut back by 5 bases and J by 15 bases. Germline CDR1 SGHTA, CDR2 FQGNSA. The CDR3 is made up of 12 amino acids. The CDR3 sequence: CASSQHRGRVFF. In DNA, the CDR3 is TGTGCCAGCAGCCAACACAGGGGGCGGGTGTTCTTC. The variable domain in full, with the rest retrieved from reference TRBV7-2 and TRBJ2-1, is GAGVSQSPSNKVTEKGKDVELRCDPISGHTALYWYRQSLGQGLEFLIYFQGNSAPDKSGLPSDRFSAERTGGSVSTLTIQRTQQEDSAVYLCASSQHRGRVFFGPGTRLTVL.

This clone was recorded only once. This sequence joins TRBV7-2 and TRBJ1-6; D unresolved. CDR1 is SGHTA and CDR2 is FQGNSA in the germline V gene. V was cut by 0 bases and J by 8 bases, with 8 bases left in between. The length of the CDR3 is 14 residues. Written as DNA, the CDR3 is TGTGCCAGCAGCTTAGCAGGGAGGGATTCACCCCTCCACTTT. This translates into CASSLAGRDSPLHF.

The chain carries TRBV12-5 and TRBJ2-7; TRBD1 agrees at 9 bases. The CDR3 contains 14 residues. V lost 5 bases to trimming and J lost 5 bases; unmatched junction nucleotides: 7. Germline CDR1 is LGHNT and CDR2 is FRNRAP. The CDR3 protein is CASGPGTGRHEQYF. The CDR3 bases are TGTGCTAGTGGTCCCGGGACAGGGAGACACGAGCAGTACTTC.

This chain joins TRBV12-5 and TRBJ2-7, with D perhaps TRBD2 (5 bases). Deletions cut 0 bases from V and 6 bases from J, with 15 bases between. The CDR3 has 15 amino acids. Germline CDR1 reads LGHNT; CDR2 reads FRNRAP. The CDR3 bases are TGTGCTAGTGGTTTGGTACGCGGACTCCCGGGCGAGCAGTACTTC. Its translation: CASGLVRGLPGEQYF.

V usage is TRBV15 and J usage is TRBJ1-4; no clear D. Trimming shortened V by 1 base and J by 1 base, and 4 bases separated the two germline ends. Germline values: CDR1 LNHNV, CDR2 YYDKDF (reference sequence). CDR3 size: 14 residues. The CDR3 bases are TGTGCCACCAGCAGAGGCAGAACTAATGAAAAACTGTTTTTT. Its protein product is CATSRGRTNEKLFF.